This is a list of T cell receptor beta chains from one sample in a study of cytomegalovirus exposure and HLA in healthy donors. Sequencing was performed with immunoSEQ multiplex PCR; in TCRdb, only in-frame clones are kept and a portion is missing. Here the sample spans 150,000 or so clones, over 65% being singletons. The material sequenced was PBMCs. These receptors were taken from a man aged 18 to 30 in good health and CMV-seropositive. Both conserved end residues are part of each CDR3. D genes are given only for firm matches. Size is omitted from some rows. Given values are once, few, many or a class for expanded clones.

v_gene,abundance,d_gene,j_gene,CDR3nt,CDR3aa
TRBV5-6,NA,NA,TRBJ1-1,TGTGCCAGCAATTCGGGCACTGAAGCTTTCTTT,CASNSGTEAFF
TRBV13,NA,TRBD2,TRBJ2-3,TGTGCCAGCAGCTTAGTATACGGGGGACTAGCGGGCACAGATACGCAGTATTTT,CASSLVYGGLAGTDTQYF
TRBV6-1,NA,NA,TRBJ1-1,TGTGCCAGCAGCCAATCTCCCCAGGGAAACACTGAAGCTTTCTTT,CASSQSPQGNTEAFF
TRBV5-1,NA,NA,TRBJ1-4,TGCGCCAGCTTTCCGGGCCCGGGGGTACGTGAAAAACTGTTTTTT,CASFPGPGVREKLFF
TRBV4-1,NA,TRBD1,TRBJ2-5,TGCGCCAGCAGCCAAGAAGGACAGGGAGAGACCCAGTACTTC,CASSQEGQGETQYF
TRBV7-9,NA,TRBD1,TRBJ2-5,TGTGCCAGCAGCTTCCCCACAGGGGCCCCCCACCAAGAGACCCAGTACTTC,CASSFPTGAPHQETQYF
TRBV2,few,NA,TRBJ1-5,TGTGCCAGCACCGCGCGAGGGCTGAGTCAGCCCCAGCATTTT,CASTARGLSQPQHF
TRBV28,once,TRBD2,TRBJ2-1,TGTGCCAGCAGTTTTCGGAGGGGACTAGCGGGTAATGAGCAGTTCTTC,CASSFRRGLAGNEQFF
TRBV30,once,TRBD1,TRBJ1-1,TGTGCTTCGGGACAGGGGGCGAGGGGCACTGAAGCTTTCTTT,CASGQGARGTEAFF
TRBV19,NA,NA,TRBJ1-3,TGTGCCAGTAGCAAGGCGGAAGGAAACACCATATATTTT,CASSKAEGNTIYF
TRBV30,NA,TRBD2,TRBJ2-2,TGTGCCTGGCGGGGACTAGCTCTTAACACCGGGGAGCTGTTTTTT,CAWRGLALNTGELFF
TRBV19,NA,NA,TRBJ2-1,TGTGCCAGTAGTAACAGGGATGAGCAGTTCTTC,CASSNRDEQFF
TRBV6-6,few,NA,TRBJ2-3,TGTGCCAGCAGTTACCGGACCGGGGAAACAGATACGCAGTATTTT,CASSYRTGETDTQYF
TRBV4-1,NA,NA,TRBJ2-3,TGCGCCAGCAGCCAAGGTAGCGTCTCTAGCACAGATACGCAGTATTTT,CASSQGSVSSTDTQYF
TRBV5-3,NA,NA,TRBJ1-5,TGTGCCAGAAGCTCCTGGGGCGGATACAATCAGCCCCAGCATTTT,CARSSWGGYNQPQHF
TRBV14,NA,TRBD2,TRBJ2-2,TGTGCCAGCAGCCCCCGCGGGACTAGCGTATGGACCGGGGAGCTGTTTTTT,CASSPRGTSVWTGELFF
TRBV4-1,NA,NA,TRBJ1-2,TGCGCCAGCAGCCAAGGGGGGGAGATCTATGGCTACACCTTC,CASSQGGEIYGYTF
TRBV5-1,NA,NA,TRBJ1-4,TGCGCCAGCAGCTTCGGGGGGACTAATGAAAAACTGTTTTTT,CASSFGGTNEKLFF
TRBV28,NA,NA,TRBJ1-6,TGTGCCAGCAGCTCAGGGCTTAATTCACCCCTCCACTTT,CASSSGLNSPLHF
TRBV7-2,NA,TRBD2,TRBJ2-3,TGTGCCAGCAGCTTAAACCCGGGACTAAACACAGATACGCAGTATTTT,CASSLNPGLNTDTQYF
TRBV12-5,NA,NA,TRBJ1-1,TGTGCTAGTGGTATCGACAGACACACTGAAGCTTTCTTT,CASGIDRHTEAFF
TRBV19,NA,NA,TRBJ1-1,TGTGCCAGTAGTTCCGACGTCCTTACAGGGACGACTGAAGCTTTCTTT,CASSSDVLTGTTEAFF
TRBV19,NA,NA,TRBJ1-1,TGTGCCAGTAGTCCCCTAATAACAGGAATCACTGAAGCTTTCTTT,CASSPLITGITEAFF
TRBV13,NA,NA,TRBJ1-1,TGTGCCAGCAGCCCCCCCCCGGGACTACTTAACACTGAAGCTTTCTTT,CASSPPPGLLNTEAFF
TRBV5-4,NA,NA,TRBJ1-1,TGTGCCAGCAGTGAGGGAACGAGTACTGAAGCTTTCTTT,CASSEGTSTEAFF
TRBV6-5,few,TRBD1,TRBJ1-1,TGTGCCAGCAGCCCCGCGGACAGGGCCAACACTGAAGCTTTCTTT,CASSPADRANTEAFF
TRBV2,few,NA,TRBJ1-1,TGTGCCAGCAGTACCGGACAGCTGGACACTGAAGCTTTCTTT,CASSTGQLDTEAFF